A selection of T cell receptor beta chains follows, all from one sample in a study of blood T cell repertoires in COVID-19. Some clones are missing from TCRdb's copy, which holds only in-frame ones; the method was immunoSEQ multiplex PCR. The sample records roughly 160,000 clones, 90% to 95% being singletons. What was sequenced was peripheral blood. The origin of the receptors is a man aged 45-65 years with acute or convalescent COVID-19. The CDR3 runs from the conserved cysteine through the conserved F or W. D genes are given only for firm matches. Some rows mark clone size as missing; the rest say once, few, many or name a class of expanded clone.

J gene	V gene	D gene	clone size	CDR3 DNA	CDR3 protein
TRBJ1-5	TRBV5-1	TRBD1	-	TGCGCCAGCAGCTTGGGGGACAGGTTGGCTGGGCCCCAGCATTTT	CASSLGDRLAGPQHF
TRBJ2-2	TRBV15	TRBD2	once	TGTGCCACCAGCAGAAGCCTCGGGGGGACCGGGGAGCTGTTTTTT	CATSRSLGGTGELFF
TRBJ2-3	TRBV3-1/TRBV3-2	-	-	TGTGCCAGCAGCCGAGGTGGAGATACGCAGTATTTT	CASSRGGDTQYF
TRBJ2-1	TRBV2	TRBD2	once	TGTGCCAGCAGCTTACTAGCGGGCGGATCCAATGAGCAGTTCTTC	CASSLLAGGSNEQFF
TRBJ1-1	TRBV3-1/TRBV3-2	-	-	TGTGCCAGCAGCCATGGAGGCCAGACGGCTGAAGCTTTCTTT	CASSHGGQTAEAFF
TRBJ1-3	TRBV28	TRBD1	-	TGTGCCAGCAGATCAACAGGGGAGGCAAACACCATATATTTT	CASRSTGEANTIYF
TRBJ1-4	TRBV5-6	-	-	TGTGCCAGCAGCGGAGGGAACGAAAAACTGTTTTTT	CASSGGNEKLFF
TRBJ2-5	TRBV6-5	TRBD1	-	TGTGCCAGCAGTTTGGGACAGACCCTCCAAGAGACCCAGTACTTC	CASSLGQTLQETQYF
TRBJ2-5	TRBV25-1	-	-	TGTGCCAGCAGCCGAGGGGAGACCCAGTACTTC	CASSRGETQYF
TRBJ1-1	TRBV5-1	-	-	TGCGCCAGCAGCTTGTCTCAGGGTTCGGGCACTGAAGCTTTCTTT	CASSLSQGSGTEAFF
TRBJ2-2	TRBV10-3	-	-	TGTGCCATCAGTGAGGCCAGGGAAACCGGGGAGCTGTTTTTT	CAISEARETGELFF
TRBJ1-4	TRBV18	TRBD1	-	TGTGCCAGCTCACTCAGACAGGGATTCGAAACTAATGAAAAACTGTTTTTT	CASSLRQGFETNEKLFF
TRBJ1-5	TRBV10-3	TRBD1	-	TGTGCCATCAGAGAGACAGGGGACCGCCATCAGCCCCAGCATTTT	CAIRETGDRHQPQHF
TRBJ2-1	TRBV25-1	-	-	TGTGCCAGCCAACAGGACGTTTACAATGAGCAGTTCTTC	CASQQDVYNEQFF
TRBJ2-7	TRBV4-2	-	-	TGTGCCAGCAGCCAAGTCCCCGACAGTTACGAGCAGTACTTC	CASSQVPDSYEQYF
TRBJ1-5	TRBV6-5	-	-	TGTGCCAGCAGGATCGGGATCGGTGATCAGCCCCAGCATTTT	CASRIGIGDQPQHF
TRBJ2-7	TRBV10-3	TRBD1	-	TGTGCCATCAGTGAGTCGAAGTCAGGGGGCGCGACCGAGCAGTACTTC	CAISESKSGGATEQYF
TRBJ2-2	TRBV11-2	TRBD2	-	TGTGCCAGCAGGCGCACTAGCGGACCGAACACCGGGGAGCTGTTTTTT	CASRRTSGPNTGELFF
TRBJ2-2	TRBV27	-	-	TGTGCCAGCAGCTCCCTAAACACCGGGGAGCTGTTTTTT	CASSSLNTGELFF
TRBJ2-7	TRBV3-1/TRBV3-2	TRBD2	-	TGTGCCAGCAGCCAACTAGCGGGAGTCCGGACCGAGCAGTACTTC	CASSQLAGVRTEQYF
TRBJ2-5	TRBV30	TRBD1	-	TGTGCCTGGAGTACGGGACAGGGAGAAGAGACCCAGTACTTC	CAWSTGQGEETQYF
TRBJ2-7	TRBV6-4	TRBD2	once	TGTGCCAGCAGACATCTAGCGGGAGTTCCCTGCGAGCAGTACTTC	CASRHLAGVPCEQYF
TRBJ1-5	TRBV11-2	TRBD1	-	TGTGCCAGCAGCAACACGTTCGGGACAGGGGAGTTTCAGCCCCAGCATTTT	CASSNTFGTGEFQPQHF
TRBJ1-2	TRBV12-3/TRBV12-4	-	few	TGTGCCAGCAGCCCCCAGGGGCAGGGAGGCTACACCTTC	CASSPQGQGGYTF
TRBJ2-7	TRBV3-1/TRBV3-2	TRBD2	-	TGTGCCAGCAGCCAAGGAACTAGCGGCTACGAGCAGTACTTC	CASSQGTSGYEQYF
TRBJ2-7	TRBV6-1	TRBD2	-	TGTGCCAGCAGTGAATGGGCCCTGACTAGCGATTACGAGCAGTACTTC	CASSEWALTSDYEQYF
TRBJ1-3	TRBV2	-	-	TGTGCCAGCAGTGGCGGGAGGGTTTCTGGAAACACCATATATTTT	CASSGGRVSGNTIYF
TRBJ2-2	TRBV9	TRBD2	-	TGTGCCAGCAGCGCAAGCGGGAGGAACACCGGGGAGCTGTTTTTT	CASSASGRNTGELFF
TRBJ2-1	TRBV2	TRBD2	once	TGTGCCAGCAGGGAGGGGACTAGCGGGAGAAATGAGCAGTTCTTC	CASREGTSGRNEQFF
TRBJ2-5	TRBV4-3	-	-	TGCGCCAGCAGCCAAGATTTGGGCAGCCAAGAGACCCAGTACTTC	CASSQDLGSQETQYF
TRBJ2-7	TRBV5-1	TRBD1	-	TGCGCCAGCAGCTTGAACAGGGGGAGATACGAGCAGTACTTC	CASSLNRGRYEQYF
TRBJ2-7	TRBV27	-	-	TGTGCCAGTACCAGCGGTTACTCCTACGAGCAGTACTTC	CASTSGYSYEQYF
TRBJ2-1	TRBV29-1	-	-	TGCAGCGTTGAACTAGCTCAAGACTACAATGAGCAGTTCTTC	CSVELAQDYNEQFF
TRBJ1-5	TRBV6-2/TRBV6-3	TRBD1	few	TGTGCCAGCAGCCCTTCCGACAGGGGGCTTGATCAGCCCCAGCATTTT	CASSPSDRGLDQPQHF
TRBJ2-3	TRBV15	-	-	TGTGCCACCAGCAGGCAGGGGGGTACGGATACGCAGTATTTT	CATSRQGGTDTQYF
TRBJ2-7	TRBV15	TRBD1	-	TGTGCCACCAGCACGACAGGGGGTGCCTACGAGCAGTACTTC	CATSTTGGAYEQYF
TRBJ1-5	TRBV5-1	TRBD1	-	TGCGCCAGCAGCTTGAGTTCAGGGGGCGTCCAGCCCCAGCATTTT	CASSLSSGGVQPQHF
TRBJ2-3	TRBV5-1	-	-	TGCGCCAGCAGCTTGGGACAAGCTAGCACAGATACGCAGTATTTT	CASSLGQASTDTQYF
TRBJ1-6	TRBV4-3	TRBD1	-	TGCGCCAGCAGCCAAGGACAGGGTCGGAATTCACCCCTCCACTTT	CASSQGQGRNSPLHF
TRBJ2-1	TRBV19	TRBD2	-	TGTGCCAGTAGTAGCGGGAGTTGGGGCAATGAGCAGTTCTTC	CASSSGSWGNEQFF